Shown below are 16 T cell receptor beta chains from a single sample sequenced in a study of blood T cell repertoires in COVID-19. Generated by immunoSEQ multiplex PCR, the TCRdb table keeps only in-frame clones and is missing some. The sample shows some 200,000 clones, around four fifths of them seen only once. Sample: peripheral blood. These receptors were taken from a human donor with acute or convalescent COVID-19. The donor label of this sample is uncertain.

The rearrangement joins TRBV5-1 to TRBJ1-1; TRBD1 matches at 9 bases. This CDR3 contains 17 residues. The J segment lost 5 bases and the V segment lost 4 bases, leaving 15 bases of the junction unmatched. Germline V CDR1 and CDR2: SGHRS, YFSETQ. The CDR3 loop reads CASSPGRDRVKRTEAFF. For the CDR3, the DNA is TGCGCCAGCAGCCCAGGACGGGACAGGGTAAAGAGAACTGAAGCTTTCTTT.

The chain combines TRBV5-8 with TRBJ2-7, with D perhaps matching TRBD1 (6 bases). This CDR3 contains 15 residues. The V and J ends lost 1 base and 3 bases respectively, with 14 bases between them. The germline gives CDR1 SGHTS, CDR2 YDEGEE. The CDR3 here is CASSLRKDRIYEQYF. The CDR3 DNA reads TGTGCCAGCAGCTTGCGGAAAGACAGGATCTACGAGCAGTACTTC. The whole variable domain, filled in from reference TRBV5-8 and TRBJ2-7, reads EAGVTQSPTHLIKTRGQQATLRCSPISGHTSVYWYQQALGLGLQFLLWYDEGEERNRGNFPPRFSGRQFPNYSSELNVNALELEDSALYLCASSLRKDRIYEQYFGPGTRLTVT.

The chain combines TRBV7-2 with TRBJ2-7; 11 bases are shared with TRBD2. The CDR3 is made up of 12 amino acids. Germline loops: CDR1 SGHTA, CDR2 FQGNSA. The J segment lost 12 bases and the V segment lost 5 bases, leaving 6 bases of the junction unmatched. The CDR3 loop reads CASSHGLAGSYF. The CDR3 DNA reads TGTGCCAGCAGCCACGGACTAGCGGGCTCGTACTTC.

This chain's CDR3 is CASSLNAGSNEKLFF. The CDR3 DNA sequence: TGCGCCAGCAGCTTGAACGCAGGTTCTAATGAAAAACTGTTTTTT. The chain carries TRBV5-1 and TRBJ1-4; D is undetermined. Germline values: CDR1 SGHRS, CDR2 YFSETQ. With 1 base removed from V and 3 bases from J, the gap between germline ends came to 10 bases. The CDR3 extends over 15 amino acids.

The rearrangement joins TRBV6-5 to TRBJ2-1; TRBD2 aligns across 8 bases. Germline V CDR1 and CDR2: MNHEY, SVGAGI. This CDR3 is 15 amino acids long. V was pared by 6 bases and J by 4 bases, with 8 bases of the junction left unmatched. CDR3 nucleotide sequence: TGTGCCAGCAGGGATAGCGGGGTGGCTTACAATGAGCAGTTCTTC. Protein sequence: CASRDSGVAYNEQFF.

This sequence joins TRBV18 and TRBJ2-3; D possibly corresponds to TRBD1 (6 bases). CDR3 length equals 13 residues. V shed 2 bases and J shed 6 bases, with 9 bases lying between them. Germline-derived CDR1 and CDR2 are KGHSH and LQKENI. CDR3 DNA sequence: TGTGCCAGCTCACCAGGGGGCGGCGATACGCAGTATTTT. Translated, it gives CASSPGGGDTQYF.

The chain employs TRBV5-1 and TRBJ2-5; 11 bases fit TRBD2. In germline, CDR1 is SGHRS, CDR2 YFSETQ. Losses at the gene ends were 4 bases for V and 3 bases for J; bases not matched to a gene: 5. CDR3 length equals 15 residues. The CDR3 region is CASSPWGLAEETQYF. The CDR3 DNA is TGCGCCAGCAGCCCGTGGGGACTAGCGGAAGAGACCCAGTACTTC. Supplemented by reference TRBV5-1 and TRBJ2-5, the full variable domain reads KAGVTQTPRYLIKTRGQQVTLSCSPISGHRSVSWYQQTPGQGLQFLFEYFSETQRNKGNFPGRFSGRQFSNSRSEMNVSTLELGDSALYLCASSPWGLAEETQYFGPGTRLLVL.

This chain connects TRBV6-5 to TRBJ2-1; 9 nucleotides line up with TRBD2. Trimming removed 6 bases from V and 3 bases from J; junction bases left unmatched: 6. The CDR3 runs 15 residues. In germline, CDR1 is MNHEY, CDR2 SVGAGI. In DNA, the CDR3 is TGTGCCAGCAGCCGCGGGAGGGCCGGCTACAATGAGCAGTTCTTC. Residues: CASSRGRAGYNEQFF.

The chain is built from TRBV19 and TRBJ2-3; a possible D gene is TRBD2 (6 bases). Germline V gene sequence: CDR1 LNHDA, CDR2 SQIVND (reference sequence). This CDR3 contains 14 residues. The V end was cut by 4 bases, the J end by 6 bases, with 14 bases between. CDR3 in amino acids: CASSNPGVADTQYF. The CDR3 DNA reads as TGTGCCAGTAGTAACCCGGGGGTAGCCGATACGCAGTATTTT.

V gene TRBV7-2 combines with J gene TRBJ2-1; tentative D call: TRBD2 (6 bases). The CDR3 covers 15 residues. Germline CDR1 reads SGHTA; CDR2 reads FQGNSA. The V gene lost 2 bases and the J gene lost 3 bases, with 11 bases spanning the gap. CDR3 in DNA: TGTGCCAGCAGCTTACGAGCGGGTAACTACAATGAGCAGTTCTTC. This translates into CASSLRAGNYNEQFF.

The chain is built from TRBV6-5 and TRBJ2-7; 10 bases line up with TRBD1. Trimming took 5 bases from V and 3 from J; bases not matched to a gene: 4. In germline, CDR1 is MNHEY, CDR2 SVGAGI. The CDR3 runs to 14 residues. Here the CDR3 DNA reads TGTGCCAGCAGTCCGACAGGGGGCAACTACGAGCAGTACTTC. Amino acids: CASSPTGGNYEQYF.

The chain couples TRBV5-1 to TRBJ2-7; TRBD2 matches 11 bases. CDR3 length equals 15 residues. V trimming: 0 bases; J trimming: 7 bases; junction bases outside the gene matches: 6. CDR1 and CDR2 from the germline V gene are SGHRS and YFSETQ. In DNA, the CDR3 is TGCGCCAGCAGCTTGGAACTAGCGGGAGTTGAAGAGCAGTACTTC. Its protein product is CASSLELAGVEEQYF. The variable domain in full, completed from reference TRBV5-1 and TRBJ2-7, reads KAGVTQTPRYLIKTRGQQVTLSCSPISGHRSVSWYQQTPGQGLQFLFEYFSETQRNKGNFPGRFSGRQFSNSRSEMNVSTLELGDSALYLCASSLELAGVEEQYFGPGTRLTVT.

The chain couples TRBV19 to TRBJ2-1; 10 nucleotides align to TRBD2. Unmatched junction bases numbered 8, after V lost 6 bases and J lost 9 bases. The CDR3 extends over 14 amino acids. The V gene's germline CDR1 is LNHDA and CDR2 SQIVND (reference sequence). The CDR3: CASSTLAGVSEQFF. As DNA, the CDR3 is TGTGCCAGTAGCACCCTAGCGGGAGTTAGTGAGCAGTTCTTC.

The chain links TRBV5-1 to TRBJ2-7; 10 bases map to TRBD2. This CDR3 is 15 amino acids long. The junction had 3 bases not matched to a gene; V was cut back by 2 bases and J by 1 base. CDR1 and CDR2 from the germline V gene are SGHRS and YFSETQ. CDR3 residues: CASSFLAGESYEQYF. In DNA form, the CDR3 reads TGCGCCAGCAGCTTTCTAGCGGGGGAATCCTACGAGCAGTACTTC.

This rearrangement joins TRBV3-1 (or the pseudogene TRBV3-2) to TRBJ2-6; 9 nucleotides align to TRBD1. Losses at the gene ends were 8 bases for V and 4 bases for J; bases not matched to a gene: 6. CDR1 and CDR2 (germline): LGHDT, YNNKEL (reference sequence). This CDR3 has 15 amino acids. CDR3 region: CASSQGAPGANVLTF. The CDR3 DNA sequence: TGTGCCAGCTCACAGGGGGCGCCCGGGGCCAACGTCCTGACTTTC.

This clone was counted only a few times. The chain employs TRBV14 and TRBJ2-7, with D perhaps TRBD2 (6 bases). The CDR3 totals 17 residues. Germline lookup yields CDR1 SGHDN and CDR2 FVKESK. V was clipped by 4 bases and J by 3 bases, with 22 bases between them. In DNA, the CDR3 is TGTGCCAGCAGCCCCCGTGTCTTAGGAGGGAAAGGCTACGAGCAGTACTTC. This gives the protein CASSPRVLGGKGYEQYF.